The 9 T cell receptor beta chains reported below all come from one sample, sequenced in a study of cytomegalovirus exposure and HLA in healthy donors (dated by TCRdb to about 2017). The method behind the library was the immunoSEQ multiplex PCR assay. A mixture of 60 forward primers for TCR Vbeta segments and 13 reverse primers for TCR Jbeta segments was used in the multiplex PCR. TCRdb retrieved this table from immuneACCESS and kept in-frame rearrangements only. Not all clones are present; in checked studies, unresolved V genes account for under half, and no reason is known for the remainder. The sample table contains some 150,000 clones; only one count was recorded for more than 60% of them. The top ten constitute about 3.4% of the sample. Specimen: PBMCs. The receptor set was obtained from a female donor in good health and CMV-seronegative.

The V gene is TRBV28, the J gene TRBJ1-6, with a possible D match to TRBD1 (5 bases). V was trimmed by 6 bases and J by 7 bases, leaving 7 bases between them. The CDR3 length is 12 residues. Germline CDR1 reads MDHEN; CDR2 reads SYDVKM. CDR3 region: CASSYRNSPLHF. The DNA for the CDR3 is TGTGCCAGCAGCTACAGGAATTCACCCCTCCACTTT.

V and J are TRBV9 and TRBJ2-1; 13 bases match TRBD2. V lost 4 bases and J lost 4; bases outside the gene matches: 8. CDR3 length equals 17 residues. Germline CDR1 is SGDLS and CDR2 is YYNGEE. This CDR3 is CASSSELAGGGYNEQFF. The CDR3 coding sequence is TGTGCCAGCAGCTCGGAACTAGCGGGAGGGGGTTACAATGAGCAGTTCTTC.

The chain links TRBV7-3 to TRBJ2-5, with D perhaps matching TRBD2 (5 bases). V gave up 1 base and J gave up 2 bases, with 8 bases separating them. CDR3 length: 14 residues. Per germline, CDR1 SGHTA and CDR2 FQGTGA. This CDR3 reads CASSLNRGQETQYF. The CDR3 nucleotides are TGTGCCAGCAGCTTAAATCGGGGACAAGAGACCCAGTACTTC. The full variable domain, with the rest looked up from reference TRBV7-3 and TRBJ2-5, is GAGVSQTPSNKVTEKGKYVELRCDPISGHTALYWYRQSLGQGPEFLIYFQGTGAADDSGLPNDRFFAVRPEGSVSTLKIQRTERGDSAVYLCASSLNRGQETQYFGPGTRLLVL.

V and J are TRBV4-3 and TRBJ2-1; 8 bases line up with TRBD2. CDR1 and CDR2 (germline): LGHNA, YSLEER. With V trimmed by 0 bases and J by 9 bases, 10 bases remained unmatched. The CDR3 spans 16 residues. Here the CDR3 DNA reads TGCGCCAGCAGCCAAGAAGGAGCGGGGGTTAAGGGTGAGCAGTTCTTC. This gives the protein CASSQEGAGVKGEQFF.

The chain is built from TRBV19 and TRBJ1-5; tentatively, D is TRBD1 (6 bases). The germline CDR1 and CDR2 sequences are LNHDA and SQIVND (reference sequence). V gave up 0 bases and J gave up 3 bases, with 9 bases separating them. This CDR3 is built from 15 residues. The CDR3 DNA reads as TGTGCCAGTAGTATAGATAACAGGGTCAATCAGCCCCAGCATTTT. It yields the protein CASSIDNRVNQPQHF.

The chain has TRBV27 and TRBJ1-1; D uncertain. CDR1 is MNHEY, CDR2 SMNVEV, per germline (reference sequence). With 7 bases removed from V and 4 bases from J, the gap between germline ends came to 16 bases. This CDR3 contains 14 residues. The CDR3 spells CASISPGRVTEAFF. The CDR3 nucleotides read TGTGCCAGCATTTCCCCGGGGAGGGTCACTGAAGCTTTCTTT.

J is TRBJ2-6 and V is TRBV7-3; TRBD2 is a possible D gene (5 bases). Deletions cut 5 bases from V and 3 bases from J, with 14 bases between. From germline, CDR1 is SGHTA and CDR2 FQGTGA. CDR3 size: 16 residues. The CDR3 protein is CASSPNAGYGANVLTF. The CDR3 DNA sequence: TGTGCCAGCAGCCCAAACGCGGGTTATGGGGCCAACGTCCTGACTTTC. The whole variable domain, remainder taken from reference TRBV7-3 and TRBJ2-6, is GAGVSQTPSNKVTEKGKYVELRCDPISGHTALYWYRQSLGQGPEFLIYFQGTGAADDSGLPNDRFFAVRPEGSVSTLKIQRTERGDSAVYLCASSPNAGYGANVLTFGAGSRLTVL.

The chain joins TRBV30 to TRBJ1-2, with D hard to call. The CDR3 runs to 13 residues. Germline CDR1 and CDR2: GTSNPN and SVGIG (reference sequence). The V and J ends lost 8 bases and 6 bases respectively, with 19 bases between them. The CDR3 region is CAARTASGDGYTF. The DNA for the CDR3 is TGTGCCGCTCGGACGGCGTCCGGGGATGGCTACACCTTC.

The rearrangement links TRBV29-1 to TRBJ2-7, with TRBD1 matching 10 bases. The V segment lost 6 bases and the J segment 9 bases; nucleotides outside the gene matches: 14. This CDR3 has 14 residues. Germline lookup yields CDR1 SQVTM and CDR2 ANQGSEA. CDR3 bases: TGCAGCGTAGACACCGGGACAGGGGATCCTGTGCAGTACTTC. It encodes CSVDTGTGDPVQYF.